What follows is one T cell receptor beta chain and its context. Its specificity is not known. The CDR3 is 16 residues long. The V gene lost 3 bases and the J gene lost 2 bases, with 18 bases spanning the gap. CDR1 SGHNT and CDR2 YYREEE come from the germline V gene (reference sequence). This sample was included in a study of cytomegalovirus exposure and HLA in healthy donors. The study, taken as a whole, reports: Using the classifier, cytomegalovirus status was reportedly diagnosed with high specificity and sensitivity.

Assay used: immunoSEQ multiplex PCR; TCRdb lists only in-frame clones, some missing. The repertoire consists of 95,000 to 150,000 clones, with roughly 95% occurring once and the leading ten covering 1.7%. The TCR sequence derives from a man younger than 35 in good health and CMV-seronegative. The sample was PBMCs. The gene calls are TRBV5-4 and TRBJ2-7; a weak D match, TRBD1 (6 bases). This chain's CDR3 is CASSSTPGVPPYEQYF. In DNA form, the CDR3 reads TGTGCCAGCAGCTCGACCCCAGGGGTTCCTCCCTACGAGCAGTACTTC.